The 22 T cell receptor beta chains below were found in one sample sequenced in a study of blood T cell repertoires in COVID-19. Sequencing was performed with immunoSEQ multiplex PCR; in TCRdb, only in-frame clones are kept and a portion is missing. The table records 25,000 or so clones, 70% to 90% of them present only once. Sequenced: peripheral blood. Every receptor here comes from a human donor in a cohort sampled during active COVID-19.

The gene calls are TRBV6-1 and TRBJ2-4; 11 bases line up with TRBD2. The CDR3 loop spans 17 amino acids. Germline V gene lookup returns CDR1 MNHNS and CDR2 SASEGT. After removal of 4 bases from V and 1 base from J, the junction contained 6 bases not matched to a gene. CDR3 residues: CASSGTSGYWAKNIQYF. The CDR3 region has the DNA TGTGCCAGCAGTGGGACTAGCGGGTATTGGGCCAAAAACATTCAGTACTTC.

V gene TRBV15 combines with J gene TRBJ2-5, with a weak D call TRBD2 (7 bases). From germline, CDR1 is LNHNV and CDR2 YYDKDF (reference sequence). The CDR3 length is 16 residues. V was cut by 3 bases and J by 5 bases, with 19 bases left in between. The DNA for the CDR3 is TGTGCCACCAGCAGGCCGATTCGGGGGGCCGTCGAGACCCAGTACTTC. As protein: CATSRPIRGAVETQYF.

This clone was seen only once. The chain joins TRBV28 to TRBJ2-5; a possible D gene is TRBD1 (6 bases). The germline CDR1 and CDR2 sequences are MDHEN and SYDVKM. The CDR3 spans 13 residues. Trimming stripped 7 bases from V and 5 bases from J, with 14 bases between. The CDR3 DNA reads as TGTGCCAGCACCTCTGGGGGCGGTGAGACCCAGTACTTC. Encoded protein: CASTSGGGETQYF.

The V and J genes are TRBV6-2 or TRBV6-3 and TRBJ2-3; 7 bases fit TRBD2. Germline trimming cut 4 bases from V and 2 bases from J; bases unmatched to any gene: 9. Germline loops: CDR1 MNHEY, CDR2 SVGEGT. This CDR3 has 16 amino acids. CDR3 bases: TGTGCCAGCAGTTCTCTCAGCGGGGCGACCACAGATACGCAGTATTTT. Translating it yields CASSSLSGATTDTQYF.

The sample holds one count of this clone. The rearrangement uses TRBV25-1 and TRBJ2-3; TRBD2 matches at 8 bases. Germline-derived CDR1 and CDR2 are MGHDK and SYGVNS. The V and J ends lost 1 base and 5 bases, in that order; junction bases with no gene match: 11. The CDR3 is 17 residues long. The CDR3 is CASSESAGLVFRDTQYF. For the CDR3, the DNA is TGTGCCAGCAGTGAATCGGCGGGACTAGTCTTTAGAGATACGCAGTATTTT.

The chain links TRBV5-5 to TRBJ2-1; 7 bases agree with TRBD1. From germline, CDR1 is SGHKS and CDR2 YYEKEE (reference sequence). J was trimmed by 8 bases and V by 3 bases; bases with no gene match: 5. The CDR3 has 13 amino acids. In DNA, the CDR3 is TGTGCCAGCAGCTCACCACAGGGGCATGAGCAGTTCTTC. It specifies CASSSPQGHEQFF. The whole variable domain, remainder taken from reference TRBV5-5 and TRBJ2-1, is DAGVTQSPTHLIKTRGQQVTLRCSPISGHKSVSWYQQVLGQGPQFIFQYYEKEERGRGNFPDRFSARQFPNYSSELNVNALLLGDSALYLCASSSPQGHEQFFGPGTRLTVL.

This chain joins TRBV5-8 and TRBJ1-4; 9 bases match TRBD1. The CDR3 sequence is 15 residues long. The V segment lost 3 bases and the J segment 6 bases; nucleotides outside the gene matches: 6. Germline V gene lookup returns CDR1 SGHTS and CDR2 YDEGEE. The CDR3 sequence is CASSYSGTGYEKLFF. In nucleotides, the CDR3 is TGTGCCAGCAGCTATTCCGGGACAGGGTATGAAAAACTGTTTTTT.

The rearrangement links TRBV19 to TRBJ1-2; D is undetermined. The V end was cut by 6 bases, the J end by 1 base, with 6 bases between. The CDR3 runs 12 residues. Germline loops: CDR1 LNHDA, CDR2 SQIVND (reference sequence). The CDR3 region is CASRQINYGYTF. The CDR3 nucleotides are TGTGCCAGTAGACAGATTAACTATGGCTACACCTTC.

The chain has TRBV28 and TRBJ1-2; 8 bases are a match to TRBD1. Unmatched junction bases numbered 6, after V lost 1 base and J lost 5 bases. The CDR3 consists of 15 residues. Germline values: CDR1 MDHEN, CDR2 SYDVKM. CDR3 coding DNA: TGTGCCAGCAGTTTATTGACAGGGGAGTGGTATGGCTACACCTTC. Translated, it gives CASSLLTGEWYGYTF.

The count of this clone is one. The chain has TRBV6-6 and TRBJ1-5, with a tentative D call TRBD1 (5 bases). CDR3 size: 15 residues. V lost 6 bases and J lost 0, with 12 bases in between. Germline assignment: CDR1 MNHNY and CDR2 SVGAGI (reference sequence). CDR3 region: CASRPTVLSNQPQHF. The CDR3 coding sequence is TGTGCCAGCAGACCGACAGTCCTTAGCAATCAGCCCCAGCATTTT.

This chain uses TRBV5-1 with TRBJ2-1, with 12 nucleotides matching TRBD2. Germline lookup yields CDR1 SGHRS and CDR2 YFSETQ. The CDR3 runs to 17 residues. V lost 0 bases and J lost 4; bases outside the gene matches: 5. The CDR3 DNA reads as TGCGCCAGCAGCTTGGGCGGGGGACTAGCGGGTTACAATGAGCAGTTCTTC. Translated: CASSLGGGLAGYNEQFF.

This chain uses TRBV29-1 with TRBJ2-2; D unclear. V was pared by 5 bases and J by 4 bases, with 11 bases between. The V gene's germline CDR1 is SQVTM and CDR2 ANQGSEA. The CDR3 is 13 amino acids. This CDR3 reads CSVSVSITGELFF. The DNA of the CDR3 is TGCAGCGTTTCTGTTAGTATCACCGGGGAGCTGTTTTTT.

The chain couples TRBV5-1 to TRBJ1-1, with D unclear. CDR1 is SGHRS and CDR2 is YFSETQ in the germline V gene. V shed 7 bases and J shed 1 base, with 11 bases lying between them. CDR3 length equals 13 residues. CDR3: CASRRAGNTEAFF. In nucleotides, the CDR3 is TGCGCCAGCCGTCGAGCCGGGAACACTGAAGCTTTCTTT.

The chain carries TRBV29-1 and TRBJ2-5; 10 nucleotides agree with TRBD2. Germline CDR1 and CDR2: SQVTM and ANQGSEA. There are 15 residues in the CDR3. V lost 7 bases and J lost 7; bases outside the gene matches: 15. CDR3 DNA: TGCAGCGGGAGAAGGGCGCTAGCGGGAGCCACGACCCAGTACTTC. This encodes CSGRRALAGATTQYF.

The chain uses TRBV18 and TRBJ1-1, with D possibly matching TRBD1 (5 bases). V lost 3 bases and J 0 bases, leaving 11 bases between the germline ends. CDR3 length: 15 amino acids. Germline V lookup: CDR1 KGHSH, CDR2 LQKENI. The CDR3 nucleotides read TGTGCCAGCTCACCCCAGGGTTACTTGAACACTGAAGCTTTCTTT. Protein sequence: CASSPQGYLNTEAFF.

V and J are TRBV6-1 and TRBJ2-3; 8 nucleotides align to TRBD2. J was trimmed by 6 bases and V by 3 bases; bases with no gene match: 8. This CDR3 is 15 amino acids long. Germline assignment: CDR1 MNHNS and CDR2 SASEGT. The CDR3 DNA reads TGTGCCAGCAGTGAGAGACTAGCGCAGTCTGATACGCAGTATTTT. It is translated as CASSERLAQSDTQYF.

The chain's CDR3 is CASSYSQGYEAFF. The CDR3 coding sequence is TGTGCCAGCAGTTACTCGCAGGGGTATGAAGCTTTCTTT. This chain joins TRBV6-5 and TRBJ1-1; possibly TRBD1 for D (6 bases). Germline CDR1 reads MNHEY; CDR2 reads SVGAGI. Trimming shortened V by 0 bases and J by 7 bases, and 9 bases separated the two germline ends. The CDR3 consists of 13 residues.

This clone appeared once. The chain links TRBV5-4 to TRBJ2-1, with 11 bases fitting TRBD1. The CDR3 sequence is 15 residues long. The V and J ends lost 3 bases and 3 bases, in that order; junction bases with no gene match: 2. Germline CDR1 and CDR2: SGHNT and YYREEE (reference sequence). The CDR3 sequence is CASSWDRGNYNEQFF. As DNA, the CDR3 is TGTGCCAGCAGCTGGGACAGGGGGAACTACAATGAGCAGTTCTTC.

This chain joins TRBV18 and TRBJ2-7, with 10 bases lining up with TRBD2. CDR3 length: 15 residues. Looked up from germline, CDR1 is KGHSH and CDR2 is LQKENI. J gave up 3 bases and V 3 bases, and 5 bases lay outside the gene matches. The CDR3 is CASSPWTSGIYEQYF. In nucleotides, the CDR3 is TGTGCCAGCTCACCCTGGACTAGCGGAATCTACGAGCAGTACTTC.

The rearrangement links TRBV4-2 to TRBJ2-3, with 8 bases identical to TRBD1. The CDR3 length is 16 residues. Germline V gives CDR1 LGHNA, CDR2 YNFKEQ. V lost 4 bases, J lost 4 bases, and 10 bases stayed unmatched. In DNA, the CDR3 is TGTGCCAGCAGCCGAGGACAGGGACAATCGGCAGATACGCAGTATTTT. This encodes CASSRGQGQSADTQYF.

The V call is TRBV5-1, the J call TRBJ2-5; possible D gene TRBD2, 7 bases. V gave up 0 bases and J gave up 0 bases, with 15 bases separating them. The CDR3 runs to 17 residues. Germline-derived CDR1 and CDR2 are SGHRS and YFSETQ. In nucleotides, the CDR3 is TGCGCCAGCAGCTTGGCCGCTGGCGGGGGCTACCAAGAGACCCAGTACTTC. This codes for CASSLAAGGGYQETQYF. The complete variable domain, with remaining parts taken from reference TRBV5-1 and TRBJ2-5, reads KAGVTQTPRYLIKTRGQQVTLSCSPISGHRSVSWYQQTPGQGLQFLFEYFSETQRNKGNFPGRFSGRQFSNSRSEMNVSTLELGDSALYLCASSLAAGGGYQETQYFGPGTRLLVL.

The gene calls are TRBV6-2 or TRBV6-3 and TRBJ2-1; 13 nucleotides agree with TRBD2. With 0 bases clipped from V and 8 bases from J, the junction kept 4 bases outside the gene matches. The CDR3 is 16 residues long. CDR1 is MNHEY and CDR2 is SVGEGT in the germline V gene. The CDR3 protein is CASSYSGTSGKYEQFF. In DNA, the CDR3 is TGTGCCAGCAGTTACTCTGGGACTAGCGGGAAATATGAGCAGTTCTTC.